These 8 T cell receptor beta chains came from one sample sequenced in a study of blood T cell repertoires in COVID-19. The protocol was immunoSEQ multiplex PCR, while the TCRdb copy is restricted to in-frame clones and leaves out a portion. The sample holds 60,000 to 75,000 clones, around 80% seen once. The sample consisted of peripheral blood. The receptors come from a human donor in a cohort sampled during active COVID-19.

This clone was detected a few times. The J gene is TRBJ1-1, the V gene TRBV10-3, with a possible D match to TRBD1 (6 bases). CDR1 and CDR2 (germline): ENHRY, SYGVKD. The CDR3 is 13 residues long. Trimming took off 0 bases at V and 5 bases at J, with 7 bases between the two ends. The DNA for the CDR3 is TGTGCCATCAGTGAGTCTCAGGGGACTGAAGCTTTCTTT. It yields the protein CAISESQGTEAFF.

The CDR3 here is CASSSSGRAYEQYF. The CDR3 DNA reads as TGTGCCAGCAGCTCTAGCGGGAGGGCCTACGAGCAGTACTTC. The chain couples TRBV7-2 to TRBJ2-7, with 12 bases fitting TRBD2. Germline loops: CDR1 SGHTA, CDR2 FQGNSA. The CDR3 extends over 14 amino acids. V dropped 4 bases and J dropped 2; count of bases not matched to a gene: 0. Using reference TRBV7-2 and TRBJ2-7 for the parts outside the CDR3, the full variable domain is GAGVSQSPSNKVTEKGKDVELRCDPISGHTALYWYRQSLGQGLEFLIYFQGNSAPDKSGLPSDRFSAERTGGSVSTLTIQRTQQEDSAVYLCASSSSGRAYEQYFGPGTRLTVT.

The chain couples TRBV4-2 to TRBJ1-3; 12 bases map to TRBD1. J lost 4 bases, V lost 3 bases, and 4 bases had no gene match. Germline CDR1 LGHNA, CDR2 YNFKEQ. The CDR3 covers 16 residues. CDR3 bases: TGTGCCAGCAGCCAGCGGGACAGGGGGCAGGGAAACACCATATATTTT. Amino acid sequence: CASSQRDRGQGNTIYF.

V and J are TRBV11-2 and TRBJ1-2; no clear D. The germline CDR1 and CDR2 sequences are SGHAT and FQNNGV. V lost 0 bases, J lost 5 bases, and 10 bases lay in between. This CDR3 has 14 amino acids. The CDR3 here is CASSLEGRGYGYTF. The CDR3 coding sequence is TGTGCCAGCAGCTTAGAGGGTCGGGGTTATGGCTACACCTTC. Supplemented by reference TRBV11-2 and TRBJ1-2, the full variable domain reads EAGVAQSPRYKIIEKRQSVAFWCNPISGHATLYWYQQILGQGPKLLIQFQNNGVVDDSQLPKDRFSAERLKGVDSTLKIQPAKLEDSAVYLCASSLEGRGYGYTFGSGTRLTVV.

CDR3 protein: CASSHRQGSGQYF. CDR3 DNA: TGTGCCAGCAGCCATAGACAGGGTTCAGGGCAGTACTTC. The chain joins TRBV3-1 (or the pseudogene TRBV3-2) to TRBJ2-7; 7 positions agree with TRBD1. After removal of 3 bases from V and 9 bases from J, the junction contained 8 bases not matched to a gene. This CDR3 has 13 amino acids. Germline V CDR1 and CDR2: LGHDT, YNNKEL (reference sequence).

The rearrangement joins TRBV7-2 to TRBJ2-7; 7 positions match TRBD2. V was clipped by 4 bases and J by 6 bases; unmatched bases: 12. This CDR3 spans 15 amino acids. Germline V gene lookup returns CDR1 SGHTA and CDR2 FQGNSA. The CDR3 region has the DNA TGTGCCAGCAGCTGGATGGGGGGGGGTCTGGGCGAGCAGTACTTC. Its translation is CASSWMGGGLGEQYF.

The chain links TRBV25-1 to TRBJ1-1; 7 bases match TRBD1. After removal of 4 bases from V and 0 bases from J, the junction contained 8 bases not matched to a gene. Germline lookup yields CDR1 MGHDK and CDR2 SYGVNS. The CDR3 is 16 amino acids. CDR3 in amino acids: CASSALRQGMNTEAFF. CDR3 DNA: TGTGCCAGCAGTGCCCTAAGACAGGGCATGAACACTGAAGCTTTCTTT.

The DNA for the CDR3 is TGTGCCAGCAGCGTAGACTATAGCTCCTACGAGCAGTACTTC. Translation gives CASSVDYSSYEQYF. V gene TRBV9 combines with J gene TRBJ2-7; D unclear. V was shortened by 0 bases and J by 0 bases, with 7 bases between the two germline ends. There are 14 residues in the CDR3. The germline CDR1 and CDR2 sequences are SGDLS and YYNGEE.